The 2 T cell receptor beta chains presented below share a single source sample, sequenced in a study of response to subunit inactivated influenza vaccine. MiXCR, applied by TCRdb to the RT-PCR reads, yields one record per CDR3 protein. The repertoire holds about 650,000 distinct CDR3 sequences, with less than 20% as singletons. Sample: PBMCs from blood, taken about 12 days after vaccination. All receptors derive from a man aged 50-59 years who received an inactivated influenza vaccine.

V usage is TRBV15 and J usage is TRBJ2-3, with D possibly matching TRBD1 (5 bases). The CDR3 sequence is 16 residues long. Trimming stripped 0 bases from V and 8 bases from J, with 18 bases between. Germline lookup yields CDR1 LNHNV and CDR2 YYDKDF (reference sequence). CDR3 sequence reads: CATSRDPPTAQTTQYF. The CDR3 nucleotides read TGTGCCACCAGCAGAGATCCCCCGACAGCACAGACTACGCAGTATTTT.

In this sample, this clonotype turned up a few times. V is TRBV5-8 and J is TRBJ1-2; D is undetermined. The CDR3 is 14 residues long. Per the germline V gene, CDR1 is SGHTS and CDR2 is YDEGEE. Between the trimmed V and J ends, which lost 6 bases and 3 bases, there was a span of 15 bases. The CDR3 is CASTRRGRHYGYTF. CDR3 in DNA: TGTGCCAGCACACGGCGCGGCAGGCACTATGGCTACACCTTC.